This entry lists 24 T cell receptor beta chains sequenced from one sample in a study of blood T cell repertoires in COVID-19. TCRdb's copy holds only in-frame clones and misses some; the assay was immunoSEQ multiplex PCR. The data hold 85,000 to 95,000 clones, with about 90% observed a single time. Sequencing used peripheral blood. The origin of the receptors is a human donor with acute or convalescent COVID-19. The donor label of this sample is uncertain.

The chain recombines TRBV28 with TRBJ2-1, with D tentatively TRBD2 (6 bases). This CDR3 is 18 amino acids long. The germline V and J ends were trimmed by 1 base and 2 bases, with 18 bases remaining between them. Germline V gives CDR1 MDHEN, CDR2 SYDVKM. Here the CDR3 reads CASSLSGLGGSTYNEQFF. CDR3 in DNA: TGTGCCAGCAGTTTATCTGGTTTGGGGGGTAGCACCTACAATGAGCAGTTCTTC.

V and J are TRBV6-5 and TRBJ2-1, with a possible D match to TRBD2 (5 bases). The ends were cut back, 4 bases at V and 6 bases at J, with 19 bases in the middle. Per the germline V gene, CDR1 is MNHEY and CDR2 is SVGAGI. This CDR3 comprises 16 residues. The CDR3 sequence is CASSFSPGLGINEQFF. CDR3 bases: TGTGCCAGCAGTTTCTCTCCCGGACTGGGGATCAATGAGCAGTTCTTC.

The table lists this clone with a count of one. The genes are TRBV5-1 and TRBJ2-5, with D possibly being TRBD2 (6 bases). Germline loops: CDR1 SGHRS, CDR2 YFSETQ. V was trimmed by 1 base and J by 2 bases, leaving 9 bases between them. The CDR3 is made up of 14 amino acids. CDR3 sequence: CASSLTGGQETQYF. In DNA, the CDR3 is TGCGCCAGCAGCTTGACCGGGGGTCAAGAGACCCAGTACTTC.

This chain links TRBV7-6 with TRBJ2-3; no clear D gene. Trimming stripped 4 bases from V and 6 bases from J, with 17 bases between. This CDR3 spans 15 amino acids. Germline CDR1 is SGHVS and CDR2 is FNYEAQ. As DNA, the CDR3 is TGTGCCAGCAGCTCCCTGACTCGCGGCCCGGATACGCAGTATTTT. Translating gives CASSSLTRGPDTQYF.

The J gene is TRBJ1-1, the V gene TRBV29-1, with 7 bases matching TRBD1. Germline V gives CDR1 SQVTM, CDR2 ANQGSEA. Trimming at V came to 6 bases and at J to 6 bases, leaving 7 bases not matched to a gene. The CDR3 runs to 12 residues. CDR3 bases: TGCAGCGTCGAGGCAGGGGGACCTGAAGCTTTCTTT. It translates to CSVEAGGPEAFF.

This chain links TRBV6-5 with TRBJ1-2; D uncertain. The CDR3 is 15 amino acids. In germline, CDR1 is MNHEY, CDR2 SVGAGI. Trimming pared 8 bases from V and 0 bases from J, leaving 16 bases between. CDR3 sequence reads: CASQQAGSTNYGYTF. For the CDR3, the DNA is TGTGCCAGCCAACAAGCGGGGTCAACTAACTATGGCTACACCTTC.

V gene TRBV6-5 combines with J gene TRBJ1-2; TRBD1 matches at 8 bases. The CDR3 contains 14 residues. Germline V gene lookup returns CDR1 MNHEY and CDR2 SVGAGI. V shed 5 bases, J shed 5 bases, and the junction held 7 bases outside the gene matches. The CDR3 loop is CASSPRTGWYGYTF. The CDR3 DNA sequence: TGTGCCAGCAGTCCCCGGACAGGGTGGTATGGCTACACCTTC.

Remarks on this clone: At one of its ends the junction is not consistent with the germline gene, which may arise from a read error. The V call is TRBV28, the J call TRBJ2-7; the match to TRBD1 covers 7 bases. The CDR3 is 15 residues long. Per the germline V gene, CDR1 is MDHEN and CDR2 is SYDVKM. Here the CDR3 reads CASNAGRGISYEQCF. The CDR3 nucleotides read TGTGCCAGCAACGCCGGCAGGGGGATATCCTACGAGCAGTGCTTC.

The chain couples TRBV5-1 to TRBJ2-6; D gene unclear. The CDR3 has 15 amino acids. V lost 4 bases, J lost 3 bases, and 11 bases lay in between. The germline V gene has CDR1 SGHRS and CDR2 YFSETQ. The CDR3 bases are TGCGCCAGCAGCCCCACAGTACGTGGGGCCAACGTCCTGACTTTC. Translation: CASSPTVRGANVLTF.

The chain uses TRBV7-9 and TRBJ1-2; D gene ambiguous. Trimming stripped 5 bases from V and 7 bases from J, with 14 bases between. There are 13 residues in the CDR3. Looked up from germline, CDR1 is SEHNR and CDR2 is FQNEAQ (reference sequence). CDR3 residues: CASSAGREGGYTF. CDR3 DNA sequence: TGTGCCAGCAGCGCAGGACGGGAGGGTGGCTACACCTTC.

The chain couples TRBV30 to TRBJ1-4; D is unresolved. Germline CDR1 GTSNPN, CDR2 SVGIG (reference sequence). The CDR3 is 16 amino acids. Deletions cut 3 bases from V and 4 bases from J, with 18 bases between. The chain's CDR3 is CAWSSRMRGINEKLFF. In DNA form, the CDR3 reads TGTGCCTGGAGCTCCCGGATGAGAGGTATTAATGAAAAACTGTTTTTT.

This chain uses TRBV19 with TRBJ2-7; 7 bases are shared with TRBD1. The J segment lost 0 bases and the V segment lost 3 bases, leaving 8 bases of the junction unmatched. The CDR3 covers 16 residues. Germline V CDR1 and CDR2: LNHDA, SQIVND (reference sequence). The chain's CDR3 is CASSIRDSVSSYEQYF. The CDR3 coding sequence is TGTGCCAGTAGTATTAGGGACAGTGTAAGCTCCTACGAGCAGTACTTC. The complete variable domain, with remaining parts taken from reference TRBV19 and TRBJ2-7, reads DGGITQSPKYLFRKEGQNVTLSCEQNLNHDAMYWYRQDPGQGLRLIYYSQIVNDFQKGDIAEGYSVSREKKESFPLTVTSAQKNPTAFYLCASSIRDSVSSYEQYFGPGTRLTVT.

The chain couples TRBV3-1 (or the pseudogene TRBV3-2) to TRBJ1-1, with unresolved D. Germline CDR1 LGHDT, CDR2 YNNKEL (reference sequence). Trimming left V 5 bases short and J 7 bases short, with 11 bases between. The CDR3 spans 12 residues. Here the CDR3 DNA reads TGTGCCAGCAGCAGGAGCCATCTTGAAGCTTTCTTT. As protein: CASSRSHLEAFF.

This clone was seen just once. V is TRBV7-8 and J is TRBJ2-7; D is unresolved. V gave up 0 bases and J gave up 6 bases, with 3 bases separating them. CDR3 length: 11 residues. CDR1 is SGHVS, CDR2 FQNEAQ, per germline. The CDR3 DNA sequence: TGTGCCAGCAGCTTAGCCGGCGAGCAGTACTTC. The encoded protein is CASSLAGEQYF. Full variable domain (rest looked up from reference TRBV7-8 and TRBJ2-7): GAGVSQSPRYKVAKRGQDVALRCDPISGHVSLFWYQQALGQGPEFLTYFQNEAQLDKSGLPSDRFFAERPEGSVSTLKIQRTQQEDSAVYLCASSLAGEQYFGPGTRLTVT.

V usage is TRBV7-3 and J usage is TRBJ2-3; 10 bases match TRBD2. The CDR3 totals 17 residues. Trimming removed 2 bases from V and 6 bases from J; junction bases left unmatched: 11. Per germline, CDR1 SGHTA and CDR2 FQGTGA. The CDR3 sequence is CASSLGPSGGSQDTQYF. As DNA, the CDR3 is TGTGCCAGCAGCTTAGGCCCTAGCGGGGGTTCTCAGGATACGCAGTATTTT.

The J gene is TRBJ1-1, the V gene TRBV7-9; tentatively, D is TRBD1 (5 bases). The CDR3 is 17 amino acids. The ends were cut back, 1 base at V and 0 bases at J, with 15 bases in the middle. CDR1 SEHNR and CDR2 FQNEAQ come from the germline V gene (reference sequence). The CDR3 loop is CASSLGQIVALNTEAFF. CDR3 coding DNA: TGTGCCAGCAGCTTAGGACAGATAGTAGCCTTGAACACTGAAGCTTTCTTT.

The chain's CDR3 is CASSFRDRASAWTTEAFF. The CDR3 DNA reads TGTGCCAGCAGCTTCCGGGACAGGGCTTCCGCTTGGACCACTGAAGCTTTCTTT. The chain employs TRBV11-2 and TRBJ1-1; 9 bases agree with TRBD1. Germline CDR1 SGHAT, CDR2 FQNNGV. CDR3 length: 18 amino acids. V lost 3 bases and J lost 4; bases outside the gene matches: 15.

The chain is built from TRBV25-1 and TRBJ1-1; no clear D. This CDR3 comprises 12 residues. Germline V gene data show CDR1 as MGHDK and CDR2 as SYGVNS. Trimming took off 3 bases at V and 5 bases at J, with 7 bases between the two ends. This chain's CDR3 is CASSDQRTEAFF. As DNA, the CDR3 is TGTGCCAGCAGTGATCAGAGGACTGAAGCTTTCTTT.

CDR3: CASSLDRVAGNTIYF. The CDR3 DNA sequence: TGTGCCAGCAGCTTGGACAGGGTGGCTGGAAACACCATATATTTT. The chain joins TRBV5-4 to TRBJ1-3, with D possibly being TRBD1 (6 bases). From germline, CDR1 is SGHNT and CDR2 YYREEE (reference sequence). CDR3 length: 15 amino acids. V lost 0 bases and J 2 bases, leaving 9 bases between the germline ends.

The chain is built from TRBV28 and TRBJ1-2, with TRBD1 identical over 8 bases. CDR1 and CDR2 from the germline V gene are MDHEN and SYDVKM. This CDR3 contains 12 residues. V lost 5 bases, J lost 7 bases, and 3 bases stayed unmatched. The CDR3: CASSVRGLGYTF. The CDR3 coding sequence is TGTGCCAGCAGTGTCAGGGGGCTTGGCTACACCTTC.

V is TRBV7-8 and J is TRBJ2-3, with 9 bases aligning to TRBD1. Germline CDR1 and CDR2: SGHVS and FQNEAQ. V lost 4 bases to trimming and J lost 1 base; unmatched junction nucleotides: 9. The CDR3 has 17 residues. The DNA of the CDR3 is TGTGCCAGCAGCTCACTTAGAGGACAGGGGCGCACAGATACGCAGTATTTT. As protein: CASSSLRGQGRTDTQYF.

The chain has TRBV7-2 and TRBJ1-5; 10 nucleotides line up with TRBD1. The CDR3 is 18 residues long. V shed 5 bases, J shed 1 base, and the junction held 11 bases outside the gene matches. Germline loops: CDR1 SGHTA, CDR2 FQGNSA. The DNA of the CDR3 is TGTGCCAGCAGCGGACGGACAGGGGGGGTGGTGAGCAATCAGCCCCAGCATTTT. Translation gives CASSGRTGGVVSNQPQHF.

V is TRBV7-9 and J is TRBJ1-2; TRBD1 matches 7 bases. The V and J ends lost 1 base and 0 bases, in that order; junction bases with no gene match: 2. The CDR3 spans 15 residues. Germline V gives CDR1 SEHNR, CDR2 FQNEAQ (reference sequence). CDR3 sequence (DNA): TGTGCCAGCAGCTTAGGACAGGGACCTAACTATGGCTACACCTTC. Its protein product is CASSLGQGPNYGYTF.

This clone has a handful of counts. The chain has TRBV7-2 and TRBJ1-4, with TRBD1 matching 9 bases. This CDR3 has 15 amino acids. Unmatched junction bases numbered 8, after V lost 5 bases and J lost 7 bases. CDR1 is SGHTA, CDR2 FQGNSA, per germline. CDR3 DNA sequence: TGTGCCAGCAGCAAACAGGGGGCTGTTCTTGAAAAACTGTTTTTT. Its protein product is CASSKQGAVLEKLFF. Combining the CDR3 with reference TRBV7-2 and TRBJ1-4 gives the whole variable domain GAGVSQSPSNKVTEKGKDVELRCDPISGHTALYWYRQSLGQGLEFLIYFQGNSAPDKSGLPSDRFSAERTGGSVSTLTIQRTQQEDSAVYLCASSKQGAVLEKLFFGSGTQLSVL.